This T cell receptor beta chain came from a study of T cells after yellow fever vaccination. V lost 5 bases and J lost 4, with 12 bases in between. The CDR3 sequence is 14 residues long. TCRdb reanalysed the 5' RACE reads using MiXCR and keeps one entry per CDR3 protein. The sample lists 120,000 or so distinct CDR3 sequences, 12% to 15% occurring once. The chain joins TRBV12-3 or TRBV12-4 to TRBJ1-5; a possible D gene is TRBD1 (5 bases). Sample: CD8+ T cells sorted from PBMCs, taken 5 days after the yellow fever booster vaccination. The TCR was taken from a young man who received the YFV17D yellow fever vaccine. This chain's CDR3 is CASSLRRQNQPQHF. The CDR3 region has the DNA TGTGCCAGCAGTCTCCGTCGACAGAATCAGCCCCAGCATTTT.